Listed below are T cell receptor beta chains from one sample, sequenced in a study of blood T cells in healthy people across ages. TCRdb ran MiXCR on the 5' RACE reads and lists one entry per CDR3 protein. The sample includes around 870,000 distinct CDR3 sequences, more than 25% seen only once; the top ten take approximately 15%. The material sequenced was blood. These receptors were taken from a woman of 80 years or more in good health. Each CDR3 is given with its conserved first and last residue. D genes are given only for firm matches. Expanded clones get a size class; other rows say once, few or many, or leave the size out.

cdr3_aa cdr3_nt v_call clone_size cdr3_length j_call d_call
CASSLSTTSTDTQYF TGTGCCAGCAGCTTAAGTACTACCAGCACAGATACGCAGTATTTT TRBV7-9 - 15 TRBJ2-3 -
CASSLAGGQEKLFF TGTGCCAGCAGCTTGGCTGGGGGTCAGGAAAAACTGTTTTTT TRBV5-6 few 14 TRBJ1-4 -
CASSSSGVNTGELFF TGTGCCAGCAGTTCCAGCGGGGTAAACACCGGGGAGCTGTTTTTT TRBV12-3/TRBV12-4 many 15 TRBJ2-2 TRBD2
CASRGGGTGENEKLFF TGTGCCAGCAGGGGAGGAGGGACAGGGGAGAATGAAAAACTGTTTTTT TRBV11-2 - 16 TRBJ1-4 TRBD1
CASSGTGERNEQFF TGTGCCAGCAGTGGGACAGGGGAGAGGAATGAGCAGTTCTTC TRBV10-3 - 14 TRBJ2-1 TRBD1
CASSHGLAEAGDEQFF TGTGCCAGCAGCCACGGACTAGCGGAGGCTGGGGATGAGCAGTTCTTC TRBV7-6 - 16 TRBJ2-1 TRBD2
CASSLVSGRANEQFF TGTGCCAGCAGCTTGGTGAGCGGGAGGGCCAATGAGCAGTTCTTC TRBV5-6 - 15 TRBJ2-1 TRBD2
CASSLQGTSNQPQHF TGTGCCAGCAGCTTACAGGGGACTAGCAATCAGCCCCAGCATTTT TRBV7-2 many 15 TRBJ1-5 -
CASSRPSSVGEQFF TGTGCCAGCAGTCGACCATCTAGCGTAGGTGAGCAGTTCTTC TRBV6-2/TRBV6-3 - 14 TRBJ2-1 -
CASSPAGRTAGEKLFF TGTGCCAGCAGCCCCGCGGGGCGGACAGCAGGAGAAAAACTGTTTTTT TRBV7-9 - 16 TRBJ1-4 -
CASKSGGRRRNEQFF TGTGCCAGCAAGTCGGGGGGAAGAAGGCGCAATGAGCAGTTCTTC TRBV11-3 - 15 TRBJ2-1 TRBD2
CASGGGPGGANVLTF TGTGCCAGCGGTGGGGGACCGGGAGGGGCCAACGTCCTGACTTTC TRBV7-9 few 15 TRBJ2-6 -
CSARDYGANTGNSPLHF TGCAGTGCTAGAGATTATGGGGCTAATACTGGTAATTCACCCCTCCACTTT TRBV20-1 few 17 TRBJ1-6 -
CASSQPEAYGYTF TGTGCCAGCAGCCAACCCGAGGCCTATGGCTACACCTTC TRBV4-2 - 13 TRBJ1-2 -
CASGVQGVHEQYF TGTGCCAGCGGCGTACAGGGGGTCCACGAGCAGTACTTC TRBV6-2/TRBV6-3 many 13 TRBJ2-7 TRBD1
CASTLAAGRSYEQYF TGTGCCAGCACCCTAGCGGCGGGGCGCTCCTACGAGCAGTACTTC TRBV7-8 many 15 TRBJ2-7 TRBD2
CSASWRPGYTF TGCAGTGCTAGTTGGCGGCCTGGCTACACCTTC TRBV20-1 few 11 TRBJ1-2 -